One sample yielded the 19 T cell receptor beta chains listed below, sequenced in a study (dated by TCRdb to 2013 to 2016). The method behind the library was 5' RACE. Instrument used: Illumina MiSeq. The public reads were quality trimmed at Q25 with fastp and then assembled into clones with MiXCR by TCRdb, keeping productive beta chains. Every entry covers one CDR3 protein and lists the most common genes and DNA from its rows. The sample table records 25,000 to 40,000 distinct CDR3 sequences; roughly 25% of these occur just once. The top ten constitute approximately 4% of the sample. The sample comprised memory CD4+ T cells sorted from blood. The sample's cell subset or site label, in plain terms: memory CD4+ T cells, CD4+CD45RO+CD25-. The receptors here all came from a female donor with breast cancer.

This clonotype occurred many times. The rearrangement links TRBV7-8 to TRBJ2-7; no firm D call. The germline gives CDR1 SGHVS, CDR2 FQNEAQ. Trimming shortened V by 3 bases and J by 3 bases, and 9 bases separated the two germline ends. The CDR3 is made up of 13 amino acids. The CDR3 sequence is CASSFVVVYEQYF. CDR3 bases: TGTGCCAGCAGCTTCGTCGTAGTCTACGAGCAGTACTTC.

The sample holds many counts of this clonotype. The rearrangement uses TRBV5-1 and TRBJ1-4, with unresolved D. This CDR3 region has 17 residues. Trimming took off 2 bases at V and 7 bases at J, with 21 bases between the two ends. From germline, CDR1 is SGHRS and CDR2 YFSETQ. The DNA of the CDR3 is TGCGCCAGCAGCTTTGTCCCCCATGGCCCCGGCGGTGAAAAACTGTTTTTT. Amino acids: CASSFVPHGPGGEKLFF.

As for this clonotype: Since no conserved phenylalanine or tryptophan closes the CDR3, a read error is the likely cause. The chain links TRBV20-1 to TRBJ2-7; 8 bases agree with TRBD1. The germline V gene has CDR1 DFQATT and CDR2 SNEGSKA (reference sequence). After removal of 0 bases from V and 5 bases from J, the junction contained 9 bases not matched to a gene. This CDR3 has 15 amino acids. CDR3 region: CSAREYQGALDEQYL. The CDR3 DNA sequence: TGCAGTGCTAGAGAATACCAGGGGGCGCTCGACGAGCAGTACCTC.

The chain is built from TRBV5-4 and TRBJ2-3; 11 bases line up with TRBD2. Per germline, CDR1 SGHNT and CDR2 YYREEE (reference sequence). J was trimmed by 5 bases and V by 2 bases; bases with no gene match: 7. The CDR3 has 16 amino acids. The CDR3 here is CASSLKLAGAVDTQYF. In DNA form, the CDR3 reads TGTGCCAGCAGCTTAAAACTAGCGGGAGCTGTAGATACGCAGTATTTT.

Many counts were recorded for this clonotype. The chain combines TRBV7-2 with TRBJ2-3; D unclear. This CDR3 spans 14 amino acids. Trimming removed 5 bases from V and 0 bases from J, with 9 bases in between. Germline V gene lookup returns CDR1 SGHTA and CDR2 FQGNSA. The CDR3 is CASSPGSSTDTQYF. In DNA form, the CDR3 reads TGTGCCAGCAGCCCCGGGTCTAGCACAGATACGCAGTATTTT.

The J gene is TRBJ1-2, the V gene TRBV13, with 8 positions matching TRBD1. The CDR3 extends over 13 amino acids. Germline V gene lookup returns CDR1 PRHDT and CDR2 FYEKMQ (reference sequence). J lost 8 bases, V lost 5 bases, and 7 bases had no gene match. CDR3 sequence (DNA): TGTGCCAGCAGCCCACGGGACAGGAAGGGCTACACCTTC. Its translation is CASSPRDRKGYTF.

By sample share, this clonotype is medium-sized. V gene TRBV12-3 or TRBV12-4 combines with J gene TRBJ1-3, with D uncertain. V dropped 5 bases and J dropped 7 bases, with 12 bases sitting between them. This CDR3 region has 13 residues. CDR3 nucleotides: TGTGCCAGCAGTCCCGCTCGGCCGAACACCATATATTTT. As protein: CASSPARPNTIYF.

The J gene is TRBJ2-7, the V gene TRBV6-5, with TRBD2 matching over 13 bases. The CDR3 is made up of 17 amino acids. V shed 4 bases and J 2 bases; nucleotides not matched to a gene: 8. Germline V gene sequence: CDR1 MNHEY, CDR2 SVGAGI. The CDR3 nucleotides read TGTGCCAGCAGTTCCGGATTAACTAGCGGGAGGGCCTACGAGCAGTACTTC. Translating it yields CASSSGLTSGRAYEQYF.

This clonotype was seen many times. The chain carries TRBV7-9 and TRBJ1-4; D possibly corresponds to TRBD1 (5 bases). The V end was cut by 5 bases, the J end by 7 bases, with 14 bases between. Germline loops: CDR1 SEHNR, CDR2 FQNEAQ (reference sequence). The CDR3 sequence is 14 residues long. CDR3 residues: CASSSLGRGEKLFF. The DNA for the CDR3 is TGTGCCAGCAGCAGTCTGGGGAGGGGTGAAAAACTGTTTTTT.

V is TRBV6-2 or TRBV6-3 and J is TRBJ2-1, with 7 bases identical to TRBD1. The CDR3 has 15 residues. Germline-derived CDR1 and CDR2 are MNHEY and SVGEGT. J lost 7 bases, V lost 6 bases, and 12 bases had no gene match. The CDR3 loop is CASSLGQVLSNEQFF. The CDR3 DNA sequence: TGTGCCAGCAGCCTCGGACAGGTCCTTTCTAATGAGCAGTTCTTC.

V gene TRBV15 combines with J gene TRBJ1-2, with D perhaps matching TRBD1 (5 bases). Looked up from germline, CDR1 is LNHNV and CDR2 is YYDKDF (reference sequence). Between the trimmed V and J ends, which lost 3 bases and 8 bases, there was a span of 19 bases. There are 15 residues in the CDR3. The CDR3, as DNA: TGTGCCACCAGCAGTGTCCTAAGCCAGGAGGGGGGCTACACCTTC. Residues: CATSSVLSQEGGYTF.

The table lists this clonotype with a few counts. This chain uses TRBV6-1 with TRBJ2-7, with D perhaps matching TRBD1 (6 bases). From germline, CDR1 is MNHNS and CDR2 SASEGT. V was cut by 6 bases and J by 7 bases, with 13 bases left in between. This CDR3 spans 12 amino acids. CDR3 protein: CASRPTGYEQYF. The CDR3 DNA is TGTGCCAGCAGGCCGACAGGTTATGAGCAGTACTTC.

The CDR3 DNA follows: TGTGCCAGCAGTTTTAGGGGACTGAGCACAGATACGCAGTATTTT. Encoded protein: CASSFRGLSTDTQYF. This chain joins TRBV28 and TRBJ2-3, with D maybe TRBD2 (6 bases). V lost 3 bases, J lost 0 bases, and 10 bases lay in between. Germline CDR1 is MDHEN and CDR2 is SYDVKM. The length of the CDR3 is 15 residues.

The gene calls are TRBV4-2 and TRBJ2-3; D is uncertain. The germline CDR1 and CDR2 sequences are LGHNA and YNFKEQ. CDR3 size: 15 residues. V was cut by 1 base and J by 0 bases, with 8 bases left in between. This chain's CDR3 is CASSQVEPSTDTQYF. The CDR3 DNA reads TGTGCCAGCAGCCAAGTGGAACCGAGCACAGATACGCAGTATTTT.

Comment on this clonotype: A much larger clone lies a single base off, so this may be a read error. This chain uses TRBV4-1 with TRBJ2-5; D is tentatively TRBD1 or TRBD2 (7 bases each). The germline CDR1 and CDR2 sequences are MGHRA and YSYEKL. This CDR3 spans 16 amino acids. CDR3 amino acids: CASSQDPGGDQEAQYF. The DNA of the CDR3 is TGCGCCAGCAGCCAAGATCCAGGGGGGGACCAAGAGGCCCAGTACTTC.

The V gene is TRBV3-1, the J gene TRBJ1-1; perhaps TRBD1 as D (5 bases). The germline gives CDR1 LGHDT, CDR2 YNNKEL (reference sequence). The CDR3 contains 13 residues. V was pared by 5 bases and J by 1 base, with 8 bases between. CDR3 region: CASSVQGNTEAFF. CDR3 coding DNA: TGTGCCAGCAGCGTTCAGGGGAACACTGAAGCTTTCTTT.

This clonotype has more than one count but fewer than ten. The chain joins TRBV27 to TRBJ1-2; weak D call: TRBD1 (5 bases). The CDR3 is 11 residues long. Germline CDR1 and CDR2: MNHEY and SMNVEV (reference sequence). The germline V and J ends were trimmed by 8 bases and 4 bases, with 8 bases remaining between them. Written as DNA, the CDR3 is TGTGCCAGCGGGGGAGGCTATGGCTACACCTTC. Translated, it gives CASGGGYGYTF.

This clonotype turned up a few times. This sequence joins TRBV28 and TRBJ2-3; a possible D gene is TRBD2 (6 bases). This CDR3 spans 17 amino acids. Germline CDR1 MDHEN, CDR2 SYDVKM. Trimming shortened V by 5 bases and J by 0 bases, and 18 bases separated the two germline ends. The CDR3 nucleotides are TGTGCCAGCAGTCCCCGCCGGGAGACAACTAGCACAGATACGCAGTATTTT. This gives the protein CASSPRRETTSTDTQYF.

The rearrangement joins TRBV4-3 to TRBJ2-7; no firm D call. V was cut by 0 bases and J by 5 bases, with 14 bases left in between. The CDR3 loop spans 15 amino acids. CDR1 and CDR2 from the germline V gene are LGHNA and YSLEER. The CDR3 DNA follows: TGCGCCAGCAGCCAAGATCTAAGGAGAGGCCACGAGCAGTACTTC. As protein: CASSQDLRRGHEQYF.